The 18 T cell receptor beta chains reported below all come from one sample, sequenced in a study of cytomegalovirus exposure and HLA in healthy donors. This table comes from immunoSEQ multiplex PCR, and its TCRdb copy is limited to in-frame clones, with some not included. The sample includes 170,000 or so clones, 85% seen only once; the top ten take roughly 15%. Specimen: PBMCs. The receptors come from a man between 18 and 35 years old in good health and CMV-seropositive.

The gene calls are TRBV28 and TRBJ1-1; D perhaps matches TRBD1 (6 bases). The V end was cut by 2 bases, the J end by 5 bases, with 12 bases between. The length of the CDR3 is 14 residues. CDR1 MDHEN and CDR2 SYDVKM come from the germline V gene. The CDR3 sequence: CASSLGGLRTEAFF. The CDR3 DNA is TGTGCCAGCAGTTTAGGGGGCTTGAGGACTGAAGCTTTCTTT.

The table lists this clone with a few counts. The chain is built from TRBV4-1 and TRBJ2-7; tentatively, D is TRBD1 (6 bases). V was shortened by 1 base and J by 7 bases, with 11 bases between the two germline ends. Germline assignment: CDR1 MGHRA and CDR2 YSYEKL. The CDR3 has 13 residues. CDR3 in DNA: TGCGCCAGCAGCCAAGTGGGGGCTCGGGAGCAGTACTTC. This codes for CASSQVGAREQYF.

This chain links TRBV28 with TRBJ1-5; TRBD1 is a possible D gene (6 bases). Trimming stripped 4 bases from V and 0 bases from J, with 7 bases between. CDR3 length equals 14 residues. CDR1 and CDR2 (germline): MDHEN, SYDVKM. CDR3 residues: CASSSDSSNQPQHF. The CDR3 DNA reads TGTGCCAGCAGTTCGGACAGTAGCAATCAGCCCCAGCATTTT.

In nucleotides, the CDR3 is TGTGCCAGCGAGGGGGCGGGGTCCACCGGGGAGCTGTTTTTT. Translating gives CASEGAGSTGELFF. The chain couples TRBV18 to TRBJ2-2; possible D gene TRBD1, 7 bases. The germline V gene encodes CDR1 KGHSH and CDR2 LQKENI. V lost 8 bases, J lost 4 bases, and 14 bases lay in between. The CDR3 spans 14 residues.

The J gene is TRBJ2-1, the V gene TRBV18, with D maybe TRBD2 (6 bases). Germline assignment: CDR1 KGHSH and CDR2 LQKENI. V was cut by 2 bases and J by 8 bases, with 22 bases left in between. This CDR3 is 17 amino acids long. In nucleotides, the CDR3 is TGTGCCAGCTCACCAGACGTAAGGAAGCGGAGGGAGTATGAGCAGTTCTTC. Its translation: CASSPDVRKRREYEQFF. Full variable domain (remainder filled in from reference TRBV18 and TRBJ2-1): NAGVMQNPRHLVRRRGQEARLRCSPMKGHSHVYWYRQLPEEGLKFMVYLQKENIIDESGMPKERFSAEFPKEGPSILRIQQVVRGDSAAYFCASSPDVRKRREYEQFFGPGTRLTVL.

The chain has TRBV27 and TRBJ1-2; unclear D gene. Germline assignment: CDR1 MNHEY and CDR2 SMNVEV (reference sequence). V shed 4 bases and J shed 4 bases, with 10 bases lying between them. The CDR3 loop spans 13 amino acids. Here the CDR3 DNA reads TGTGCCAGCAGTTCGGGGAGAACCTATGGCTACACCTTC. This codes for CASSSGRTYGYTF.

The chain uses TRBV7-3 and TRBJ2-3, with a tentative D call TRBD1 (5 bases). The length of the CDR3 is 13 residues. CDR1 and CDR2 from the germline V gene are SGHTA and FQGTGA. V was pared by 5 bases and J by 2 bases, with 8 bases between. CDR3 DNA: TGTGCCAGCAGCCCGGACAACACAGATACGCAGTATTTT. This translates into CASSPDNTDTQYF.

The chain couples TRBV18 to TRBJ1-1; no definite D call. Germline CDR1 and CDR2: KGHSH and LQKENI. The CDR3 is 14 residues long. Trimming cost V 3 bases and J 10 bases, with 18 bases left between them. Written as DNA, the CDR3 is TGTGCCAGCTCACCCGGGTTTGCGAACGGTGGAGCTTTCTTT. Its translation is CASSPGFANGGAFF.

The V and J genes are TRBV7-9 and TRBJ2-1; D might be TRBD1 (6 bases). The germline V gene encodes CDR1 SEHNR and CDR2 FQNEAQ (reference sequence). The CDR3 sequence is 14 residues long. With 5 bases removed from V and 4 bases from J, the gap between germline ends came to 12 bases. CDR3 protein: CASSPRTDYNEQFF. CDR3 bases: TGTGCCAGCAGCCCCCGGACAGATTACAATGAGCAGTTCTTC.

The rearrangement joins TRBV6-1 to TRBJ1-2; no reliable D call. The CDR3 is 9 residues long. V dropped 10 bases and J dropped 8 bases, with 8 bases sitting between them. Germline V gene sequence: CDR1 MNHNS, CDR2 SASEGT. The CDR3 is CATGLGYTF. The DNA of the CDR3 is TGTGCCACAGGCCTCGGCTACACCTTC.

The V call is TRBV29-1, the J call TRBJ2-5; TRBD1 might be the D (5 bases). Trimming shortened V by 6 bases and J by 5 bases, and 22 bases separated the two germline ends. Germline loops: CDR1 SQVTM, CDR2 ANQGSEA. The CDR3 loop spans 15 amino acids. Here the CDR3 DNA reads TGCAGCGTGGGGCTTTCGATTTTCCCGAGGGAGACCCAGTACTTC. This codes for CSVGLSIFPRETQYF.

The V gene is TRBV27, the J gene TRBJ1-1, with a possible D match to TRBD1 (5 bases). CDR3 size: 13 residues. Trimming took 3 bases from V and 6 from J, leaving 11 bases between them. Per germline, CDR1 MNHEY and CDR2 SMNVEV (reference sequence). CDR3 loop: CASSFRGRAEAFF. The CDR3, as DNA: TGTGCCAGCAGTTTCCGGGGGAGGGCTGAAGCTTTCTTT.

The V and J genes are TRBV13 and TRBJ2-3; D remains ambiguous. The V end was cut by 7 bases, the J end by 2 bases, with 13 bases between. Germline V gene data show CDR1 as PRHDT and CDR2 as FYEKMQ (reference sequence). This CDR3 contains 14 residues. CDR3 nucleotide sequence: TGTGCCAGCATGCGTAGTTTCTTCACAGATACGCAGTATTTT. It translates to CASMRSFFTDTQYF.

The chain recombines TRBV2 with TRBJ2-1; 10 bases fit TRBD2. Trimming at V came to 6 bases and at J to 8 bases, leaving 7 bases not matched to a gene. This CDR3 has 14 amino acids. The germline CDR1 and CDR2 sequences are SNHLY and FYNNEI. CDR3 amino acids: CASRSGTSVDEQFF. The CDR3 DNA sequence: TGTGCCAGCAGGTCCGGGACTAGCGTAGATGAGCAGTTCTTC.

The chain is built from TRBV28 and TRBJ1-4, with 9 bases lining up with TRBD1. After removal of 6 bases from V and 4 bases from J, the junction contained 9 bases not matched to a gene. CDR1 MDHEN and CDR2 SYDVKM come from the germline V gene. This CDR3 is 16 amino acids long. In DNA, the CDR3 is TGTGCCAGCAGCGCACCGGGACAGGGCTTTAATGAAAAACTGTTTTTT. Its translation: CASSAPGQGFNEKLFF.

The chain recombines TRBV27 with TRBJ2-7; D gene ambiguous. Trimming pared 7 bases from V and 4 bases from J, leaving 17 bases between. The CDR3 totals 14 residues. The germline V gene encodes CDR1 MNHEY and CDR2 SMNVEV (reference sequence). The CDR3 loop is CASNPSRLAYEQYF. The DNA for the CDR3 is TGTGCCAGCAATCCCTCCCGTCTGGCTTACGAGCAGTACTTC.

The chain employs TRBV9 and TRBJ1-5, with D maybe TRBD1 (6 bases). The CDR3 is 13 amino acids. Per germline, CDR1 SGDLS and CDR2 YYNGEE. Trimming removed 4 bases from V and 9 bases from J, with 14 bases in between. CDR3 DNA sequence: TGTGCCAGCAGCACCACAGGGTCATCGCCCCAGCATTTT. Translating gives CASSTTGSSPQHF.

This clone was detected once. J is TRBJ2-1 and V is TRBV7-2, with 7 bases fitting TRBD2. The CDR3 has 16 amino acids. CDR1 is SGHTA and CDR2 is FQGNSA in the germline V gene. V shed 3 bases, J shed 9 bases, and the junction held 14 bases outside the gene matches. The CDR3 loop is CASSLGAGVGQGEQFF. The CDR3 DNA is TGTGCCAGCAGCTTGGGCGCGGGGGTCGGGCAGGGTGAGCAGTTCTTC.